This is a list of T cell receptor beta chains from one sample in a study of blood T cell repertoires in COVID-19. Generated by immunoSEQ multiplex PCR, the TCRdb table keeps only in-frame clones and is missing some. Of hundreds of thousands of clones in the sample, 75% to 90% are singletons; the top ten hold around 1.1%. The sample taken for sequencing was PBMCs or T cells enriched from blood (not recorded which). The receptor set was obtained from a man under 40 who had recovered from COVID-19. The CDR3 runs from the conserved cysteine through the conserved F or W. D genes are given only for firm matches. Clone size is stated in some rows and not others, as once, few, many or a class when expanded.

J | size | D | V | length | CDR3 | DNA
TRBJ1-2 | - | - | TRBV3-1/TRBV3-2 | 14 | CASSQVGVGYGYTF | TGTGCCAGCAGCCAAGTTGGAGTAGGCTATGGCTACACCTTC
TRBJ2-2 | - | - | TRBV7-9 | 13 | CASSRLVIGELFF | TGTGCCAGCAGTCGACTAGTTATCGGGGAGCTGTTTTTT
TRBJ2-6 | - | TRBD2 | TRBV10-3 | 18 | CAISEFLAGYSGANVLTF | TGTGCCATCAGTGAGTTTCTAGCGGGTTACTCTGGGGCCAACGTCCTGACTTTC
TRBJ1-4 | - | - | TRBV19 | 15 | CASSVLVRANEKLFF | TGTGCCAGTAGTGTCCTCGTCAGGGCTAATGAAAAACTGTTTTTT
TRBJ2-1 | - | TRBD2 | TRBV5-1 | 17 | CASSSKTATSGKNEQFF | TGCGCCAGCAGCTCGAAAACCGCGACTAGCGGGAAGAATGAGCAGTTCTTC
TRBJ2-7 | - | TRBD1 | TRBV7-6 | 16 | CASSSSLGQGSYEQYF | TGTGCCAGCAGCTCGTCACTGGGACAGGGAAGCTACGAGCAGTACTTC
TRBJ2-1 | - | - | TRBV5-6 | 12 | CASSREYNEQFF | TGTGCCAGCTCGAGGGAGTACAATGAGCAGTTCTTC
TRBJ2-3 | - | TRBD1 | TRBV24-1 | 18 | CATSDLGPGTGHTDTQYF | TGTGCCACCAGTGATTTAGGTCCCGGGACAGGGCACACAGATACGCAGTATTTT
TRBJ2-6 | - | - | TRBV18 | 16 | CASSPISHSGANVLTF | TGTGCCAGCTCACCAATCAGTCACTCTGGGGCCAACGTCCTGACTTTC
TRBJ2-3 | - | - | TRBV4-1 | 17 | CASSQGLGGSSTDTQYF | TGCGCCAGCAGCCAAGGCCTAGGAGGATCTAGCACAGATACGCAGTATTTT
TRBJ2-7 | - | - | TRBV30 | 11 | CAWSGPYEQYF | TGTGCCTGGAGTGGGCCCTACGAGCAGTACTTC
TRBJ2-4 | - | - | TRBV13 | 14 | CASSLDMEKNIQYF | TGTGCCAGCAGCTTAGACATGGAGAAAAACATTCAGTACTTC
TRBJ2-7 | - | TRBD1 | TRBV28 | 14 | CASRVQGTGTEQYF | TGTGCCAGCAGAGTCCAGGGGACAGGCACAGAGCAGTACTTC
TRBJ1-1 | - | - | TRBV5-1 | 14 | CASSLERSNTEAFF | TGCGCCAGCAGCTTGGAACGGAGCAACACTGAAGCTTTCTTT
TRBJ2-7 | - | TRBD2 | TRBV7-9 | 16 | CASSLGSGTSGSEQYF | TGTGCCAGCAGCTTAGGCTCAGGGACTAGCGGGAGCGAGCAGTACTTC
TRBJ2-7 | once | TRBD2 | TRBV28 | 15 | CASRSPAGGPYEQYF | TGTGCCAGCAGGTCACCTGCGGGAGGACCCTACGAGCAGTACTTC
TRBJ2-5 | - | - | TRBV28 | 15 | CASSPAGLVRETQYF | TGTGCCAGCAGTCCCGCAGGCCTCGTGAGAGAGACCCAGTACTTC
TRBJ1-2 | few | TRBD1 | TRBV28 | 12 | CASARQGYGYTF | TGTGCCAGCGCCAGACAGGGCTATGGCTACACCTTC
TRBJ1-1 | - | - | TRBV10-3 | 13 | CAISERWNTEAFF | TGTGCCATCAGTGAGCGGTGGAACACTGAAGCTTTCTTT
TRBJ1-4 | - | - | TRBV9 | 15 | CASSSLWGANEKLFF | TGTGCCAGCAGCTCCCTCTGGGGGGCTAATGAAAAACTGTTTTTT
TRBJ2-4 | once | - | TRBV28 | 14 | CASSFQAAKNIQYF | TGTGCCAGCAGCTTCCAGGCAGCCAAAAACATTCAGTACTTC
TRBJ2-3 | - | TRBD2 | TRBV29-1 | 13 | CSVATGGTDTQYF | TGCAGCGTTGCTACGGGAGGGACAGATACGCAGTATTTT
TRBJ1-6 | - | TRBD1 | TRBV15 | 14 | CATRTGTGFSPLHF | TGTGCCACCAGAACCGGGACAGGGTTTTCACCCCTCCACTTT
TRBJ1-6 | once | - | TRBV27 | 17 | CASSFGHPSSYNSPLHF | TGTGCCAGCAGTTTCGGACACCCGAGCTCCTATAATTCACCCCTCCACTTT